This TCR beta chain appears in the sequencing data of a study of cytomegalovirus exposure and HLA in healthy donors. Study overall: A prior analysis found about 120 million unique TCR beta sequences from around 200 million T cells. General study results and limits: CMV serostatus alone was available as immune exposure information. The study designated 160 or so TCR beta chains cytomegalovirus-associated.

This clone turned up a few times. The antigen remains undetermined. A multiplex PCR was run with 60 Vbeta primers and 13 Jbeta primers. The assay was immunoSEQ multiplex PCR, and TCRdb's table has in-frame clones only and misses some. Seen here are 95,000 to 150,000 clones, around three quarters observed once, and the top ten hold about 2.6%. This TCR was sampled from a woman aged 35 to 49 in good health and CMV-seropositive. Sequenced material: PBMCs.

The CDR3 loop is CASSPTGFGDYGYTF. The CDR3 DNA reads TGTGCCAGCAGTCCGACAGGGTTCGGGGACTATGGCTACACCTTC. The rearrangement uses TRBV27 and TRBJ1-2; 7 nucleotides line up with TRBD1. The trim removed 5 bases at V and 3 bases at J, leaving 9 bases unmatched. This CDR3 contains 15 residues. CDR1 is MNHEY and CDR2 is SMNVEV in the germline V gene (reference sequence).